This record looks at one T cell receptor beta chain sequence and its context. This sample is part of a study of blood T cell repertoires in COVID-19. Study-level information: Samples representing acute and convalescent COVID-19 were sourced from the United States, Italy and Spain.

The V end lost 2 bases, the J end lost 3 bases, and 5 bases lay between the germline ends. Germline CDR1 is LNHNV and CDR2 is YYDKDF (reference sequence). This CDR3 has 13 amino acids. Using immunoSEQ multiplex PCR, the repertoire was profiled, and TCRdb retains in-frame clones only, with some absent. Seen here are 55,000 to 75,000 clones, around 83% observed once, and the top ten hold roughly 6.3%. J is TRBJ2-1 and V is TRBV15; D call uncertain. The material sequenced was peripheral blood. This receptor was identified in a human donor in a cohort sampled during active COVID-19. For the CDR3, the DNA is TGTGCCACCAGCAGACTAGGCTACAATGAGCAGTTCTTC. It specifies CATSRLGYNEQFF.